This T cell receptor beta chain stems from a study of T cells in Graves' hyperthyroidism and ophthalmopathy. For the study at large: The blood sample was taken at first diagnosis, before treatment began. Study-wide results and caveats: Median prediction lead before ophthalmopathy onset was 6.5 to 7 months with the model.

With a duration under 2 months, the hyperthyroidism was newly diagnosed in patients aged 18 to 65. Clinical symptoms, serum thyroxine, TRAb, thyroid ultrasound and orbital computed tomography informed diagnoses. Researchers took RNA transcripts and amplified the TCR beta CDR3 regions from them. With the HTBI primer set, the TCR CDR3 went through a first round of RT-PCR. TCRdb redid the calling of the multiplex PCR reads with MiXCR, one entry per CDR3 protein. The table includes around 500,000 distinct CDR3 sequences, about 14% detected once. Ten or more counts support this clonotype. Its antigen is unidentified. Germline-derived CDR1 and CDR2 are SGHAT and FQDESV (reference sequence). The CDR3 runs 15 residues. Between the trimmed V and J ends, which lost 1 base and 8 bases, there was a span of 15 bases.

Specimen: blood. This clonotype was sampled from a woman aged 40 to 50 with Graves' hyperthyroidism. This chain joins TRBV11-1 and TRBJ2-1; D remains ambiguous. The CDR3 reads CASSLGVPSDYEQFF. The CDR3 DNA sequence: TGTGCCAGCAGCTTAGGTGTCCCGAGTGACTATGAGCAGTTCTTC.